This T cell receptor beta chain derives from a study of CD8+ T cells in alopecia areata. The study's findings and limits: Numerous expanded lesional clones remained in scalp and blood during tofacitinib. Scalp data also include sequences from resident alphabeta T cells of normal skin. For patients receiving tofacitinib, scalp clonality and expanded CD8+ clones among the top 100 significantly decreased.

Treatment of the sample: oral pan-JAK inhibitor, 5-10 mg twice daily. Sorted out of PBMCs were CD4+ T cells and CD8+ T cells. The CDR3 extends over 15 amino acids. The ends were cut back, 1 base at V and 0 bases at J, with 9 bases in the middle. CDR1 and CDR2 from the germline V gene are MGHRA and YSYEKL. Isolated RNA was reverse transcribed into cDNA used as the sequencing template. This table comes from immunoSEQ multiplex PCR, and its TCRdb copy is limited to in-frame clones, with some not included. The data show about 64,000 clones, about 43% seen once. This clone was found a few times. Its antigen is not known.

The specimen comprised CD8+ T cells sorted from blood, sampled at roughly week 38, from a patient treated with tofacitinib. The sequence came from a human donor with alopecia areata. The chain couples TRBV4-1 to TRBJ1-2; D gene ambiguous. In DNA form, the CDR3 reads TGCGCCAGCAGCCAAGCTCCAGCTGCTAACTATGGCTACACCTTC. Its protein is CASSQAPAANYGYTF.